This record covers a single T cell receptor beta chain. Its antigen is unidentified. Profiling relied on immunoSEQ multiplex PCR, and the TCRdb table lists in-frame clones only, not all of them. There are about 36,000 clones in the sample; approximately 69% occur only once, and 6.8% lies in the top ten. Trimming took 1 base from V and 0 from J; bases not matched to a gene: 19. Germline V gene lookup returns CDR1 GTSNPN and CDR2 SVGIG (reference sequence). The CDR3 sequence is 21 residues long. The record originates from a study of early stage breast cancer tumors. Study-level points and caveats: Functional markers like CD4, CD8 and FOXP3 were missed in bulk sequencing. Tumors had approximately 2.7-fold higher T cell density than normal breast.

The rearrangement uses TRBV30 and TRBJ2-1, with TRBD1 matching over 9 bases. This sequence was found in a person in their sixties with breast cancer. The sample consisted of blood. The CDR3 is CAWSGGQGDRQRTSSYNEQFF. The CDR3 region has the DNA TGTGCCTGGAGTGGGGGACAGGGAGACCGACAGCGTACGAGCTCCTACAATGAGCAGTTCTTC.